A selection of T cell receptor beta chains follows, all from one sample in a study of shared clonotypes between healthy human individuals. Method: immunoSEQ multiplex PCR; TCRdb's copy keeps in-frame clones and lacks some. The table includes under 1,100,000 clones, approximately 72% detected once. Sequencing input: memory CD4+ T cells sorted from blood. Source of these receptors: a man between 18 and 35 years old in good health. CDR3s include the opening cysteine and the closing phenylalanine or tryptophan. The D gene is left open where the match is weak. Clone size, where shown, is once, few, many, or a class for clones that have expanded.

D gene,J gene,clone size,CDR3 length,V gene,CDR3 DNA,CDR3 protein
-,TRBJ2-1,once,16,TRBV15,TGTGCCACCAGCAGAGATCTAGCCCCTACGGGGAATGAGCAGTTCTTC,CATSRDLAPTGNEQFF
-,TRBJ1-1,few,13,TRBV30,TGTGCCTGGAGTGAATCCAGGGACACTGAAGCTTTCTTT,CAWSESRDTEAFF
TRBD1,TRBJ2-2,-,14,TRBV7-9,TGTGCCAGCAGCCCGGGACAGGGGGCCGGGGAGCTGTTTTTT,CASSPGQGAGELFF
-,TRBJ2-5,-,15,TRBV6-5,TGTGCCAGCAGTTACAACAGGCGCCCAGAAGAGACCCAGTACTTC,CASSYNRRPEETQYF
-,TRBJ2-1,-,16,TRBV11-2,TGTGCCAGCAGCCCTGTAGTATACGGGACAACGGATGAGCAGTTCTTC,CASSPVVYGTTDEQFF
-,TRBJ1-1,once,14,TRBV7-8,TGTGCCAGCAGCTTACGACAGGCCCCCCCTGAAGCTTTCTTT,CASSLRQAPPEAFF
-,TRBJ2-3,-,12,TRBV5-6,TGTGCCAGCAGCTCCTCAGGGGATACGCAGTATTTT,CASSSSGDTQYF
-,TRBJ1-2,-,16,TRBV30,TGTGCCTGGAGCCCACCCGGGACCCCGGGTGTCTATGGCTACACCTTC,CAWSPPGTPGVYGYTF
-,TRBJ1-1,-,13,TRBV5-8,TGTGCCAGCAACTCAAGAGGGTATACTGAAGCTTTCTTT,CASNSRGYTEAFF
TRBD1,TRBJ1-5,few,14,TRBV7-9,TGTGCCAGCAGCCGACAGGGGGAGAATCAGCCCCAGCATTTT,CASSRQGENQPQHF
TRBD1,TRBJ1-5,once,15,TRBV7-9,TGTGCCAGCAGCCAACAGGGGGATAGCAATCAGCCCCAGCATTTT,CASSQQGDSNQPQHF
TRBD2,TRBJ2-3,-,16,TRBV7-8,TGTGCCAGCAGCTACCTAGCGGAGTCAAGCACAGATACGCAGTATTTT,CASSYLAESSTDTQYF
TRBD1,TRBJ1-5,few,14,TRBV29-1,TGCAGCGTTCGGGGACAGGGAGTGGATCAGCCCCAGCATTTT,CSVRGQGVDQPQHF
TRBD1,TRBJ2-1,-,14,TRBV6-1,TGTGCCAGCCAGCCGGGACAGGGCTACAATGAGCAGTTCTTC,CASQPGQGYNEQFF
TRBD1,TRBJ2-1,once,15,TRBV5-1,TGCGCCAGCAGCCAAACAGGGGGCGCCTCATATGAGCAGTTCTTC,CASSQTGGASYEQFF
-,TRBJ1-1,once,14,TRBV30,TGTGCCTGGAGTGTAAAGGGTCTGGGGACTGAAGCTTTCTTT,CAWSVKGLGTEAFF
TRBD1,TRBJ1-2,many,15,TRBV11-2,TGTGCCAGCAGCCTTCACAGGGGGTCCTCCTATGGCTACACCTTC,CASSLHRGSSYGYTF
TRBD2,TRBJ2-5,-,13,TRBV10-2,TGCGCCAGTCGGGGGGGCGGTCGAGAGACCCAGTACTTC,CASRGGGRETQYF
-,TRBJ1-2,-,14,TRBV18,TGTGCCAGCTCACCACTGGGGCAGTCCTATGGCTACACCTTC,CASSPLGQSYGYTF
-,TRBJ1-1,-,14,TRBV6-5,TGTGCCAGCGGACCGGGGCTTAGGGACACTGAAGCTTTCTTT,CASGPGLRDTEAFF
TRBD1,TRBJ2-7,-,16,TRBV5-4,TGTGCCAGCAGCTTGACTTTGACAGGGGCATCCTACGAGCAGTACTTC,CASSLTLTGASYEQYF
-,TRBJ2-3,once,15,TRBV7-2,TGTGCCAGCAGCTTAGTATCTACCCAGGCAGATACGCAGTATTTT,CASSLVSTQADTQYF
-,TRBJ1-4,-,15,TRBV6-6,TGTGCCAGCAGTTATAGCTTCAATGGGGGCGAAAAACTGTTTTTT,CASSYSFNGGEKLFF
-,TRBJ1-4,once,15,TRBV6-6,TGTGCCAGCACACTACTAGGGCAGGAGACTGGAAAACTGTTTTTT,CASTLLGQETGKLFF
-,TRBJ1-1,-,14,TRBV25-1,TGTGCCAGCAGTGTCGGACCACGGAACACTGAAGCTTTCTTT,CASSVGPRNTEAFF
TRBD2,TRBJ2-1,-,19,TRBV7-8,TGTGCCAGCAGCTCACCGACTAGCGGGAGGGAATCGAAACACAATGAGCAGTTCTTC,CASSSPTSGRESKHNEQFF
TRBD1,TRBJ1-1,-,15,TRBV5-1,TGCGCCAGCAGCTTTACAGGGGGCAGCGGCACTGAAGCTTTCTTT,CASSFTGGSGTEAFF
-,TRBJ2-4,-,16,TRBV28,TGTGCCAGCAGCTCACACGGGGGACTAGCCAAAAACATTCAGTACTTC,CASSSHGGLAKNIQYF
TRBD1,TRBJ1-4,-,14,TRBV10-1,TGCGCCAGCAGCGGGGACAGGGAAGGAGAAAAACTGTTTTTT,CASSGDREGEKLFF
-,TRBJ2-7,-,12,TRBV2,TGTGCCAGCAGTGTTATAGACTACGAGCAGTACTTC,CASSVIDYEQYF
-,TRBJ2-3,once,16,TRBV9,TGTGCCAGCAGCGTAGACGTAGAGCCCCTCACAGATACGCAGTATTTT,CASSVDVEPLTDTQYF
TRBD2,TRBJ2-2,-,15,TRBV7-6,TGTGCCAGCAGCCCCAGAGCGGGAGGAGGCGGGGAGCTGTTTTTT,CASSPRAGGGGELFF
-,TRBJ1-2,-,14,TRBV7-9,TGTGCCAGCAGCTTACAGTCAGGGCGAGGGGGCTACACCTTC,CASSLQSGRGGYTF
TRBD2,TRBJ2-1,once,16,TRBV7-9,TGTGCCAGCAGCTTAGTAGTCAGCGGGAATTACAATGAGCAGTTCTTC,CASSLVVSGNYNEQFF